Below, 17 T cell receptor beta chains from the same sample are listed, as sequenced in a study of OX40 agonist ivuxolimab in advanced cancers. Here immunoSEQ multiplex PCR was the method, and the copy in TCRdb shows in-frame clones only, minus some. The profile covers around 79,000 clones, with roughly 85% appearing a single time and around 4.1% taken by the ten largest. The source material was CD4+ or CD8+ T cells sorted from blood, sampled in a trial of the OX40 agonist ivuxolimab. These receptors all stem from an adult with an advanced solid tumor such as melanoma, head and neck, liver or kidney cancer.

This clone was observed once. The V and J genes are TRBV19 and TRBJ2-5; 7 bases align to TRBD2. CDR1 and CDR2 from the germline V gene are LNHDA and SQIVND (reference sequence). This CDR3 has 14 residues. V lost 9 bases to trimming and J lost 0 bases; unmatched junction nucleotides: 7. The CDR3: CASTASGHQETQYF. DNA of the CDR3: TGTGCCAGCACCGCTAGCGGACACCAAGAGACCCAGTACTTC.

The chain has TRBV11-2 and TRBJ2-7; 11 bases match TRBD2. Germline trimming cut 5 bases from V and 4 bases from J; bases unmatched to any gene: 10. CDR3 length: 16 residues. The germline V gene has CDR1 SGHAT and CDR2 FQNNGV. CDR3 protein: CASSRDSGLAVYEQYF. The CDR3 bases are TGTGCCAGCAGCCGAGATTCGGGACTAGCGGTTTACGAGCAGTACTTC. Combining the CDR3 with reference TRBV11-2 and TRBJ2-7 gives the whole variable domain EAGVAQSPRYKIIEKRQSVAFWCNPISGHATLYWYQQILGQGPKLLIQFQNNGVVDDSQLPKDRFSAERLKGVDSTLKIQPAKLEDSAVYLCASSRDSGLAVYEQYFGPGTRLTVT.

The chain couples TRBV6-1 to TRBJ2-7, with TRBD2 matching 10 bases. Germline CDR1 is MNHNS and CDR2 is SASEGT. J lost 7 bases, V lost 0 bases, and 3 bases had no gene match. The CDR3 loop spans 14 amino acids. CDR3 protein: CASSEASGRLEQYF. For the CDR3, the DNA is TGTGCCAGCAGTGAAGCTAGCGGGAGGTTAGAGCAGTACTTC.

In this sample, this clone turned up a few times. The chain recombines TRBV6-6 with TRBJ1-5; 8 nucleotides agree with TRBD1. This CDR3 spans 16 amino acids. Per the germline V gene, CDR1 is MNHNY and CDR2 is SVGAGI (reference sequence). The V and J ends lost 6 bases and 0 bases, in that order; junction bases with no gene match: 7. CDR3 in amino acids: CASSDRGSFSNQPQHF. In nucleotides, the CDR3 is TGTGCCAGCAGCGACAGGGGTAGTTTTAGCAATCAGCCCCAGCATTTT.

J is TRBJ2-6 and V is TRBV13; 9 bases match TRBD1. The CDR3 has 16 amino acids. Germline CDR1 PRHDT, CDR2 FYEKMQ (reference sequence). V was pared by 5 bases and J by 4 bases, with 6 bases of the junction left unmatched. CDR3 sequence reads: CASSRDRAPGANVLTF. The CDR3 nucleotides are TGTGCCAGCAGCCGGGACAGGGCGCCGGGGGCCAACGTCCTGACTTTC.

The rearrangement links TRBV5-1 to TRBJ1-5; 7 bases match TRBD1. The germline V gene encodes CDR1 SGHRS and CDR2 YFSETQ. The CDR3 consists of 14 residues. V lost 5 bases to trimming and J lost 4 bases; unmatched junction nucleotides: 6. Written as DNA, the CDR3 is TGCGCCAGCAGTAAGGGACAGCAAAATCAGCCCCAGCATTTT. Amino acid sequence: CASSKGQQNQPQHF.

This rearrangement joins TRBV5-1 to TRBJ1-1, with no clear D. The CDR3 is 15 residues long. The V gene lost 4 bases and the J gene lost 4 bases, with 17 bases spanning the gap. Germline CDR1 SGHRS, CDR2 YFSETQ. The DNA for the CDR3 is TGCGCCAGCAGCACAAGACCAGAGGGTAGCACTGAAGCTTTCTTT. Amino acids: CASSTRPEGSTEAFF.

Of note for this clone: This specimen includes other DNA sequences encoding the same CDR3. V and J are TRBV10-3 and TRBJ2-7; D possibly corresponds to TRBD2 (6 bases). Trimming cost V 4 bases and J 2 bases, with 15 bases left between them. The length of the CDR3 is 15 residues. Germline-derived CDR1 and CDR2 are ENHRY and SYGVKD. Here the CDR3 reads CAISVSPSATYEQYF. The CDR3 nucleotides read TGTGCCATCAGTGTATCGCCTAGCGCAACCTACGAGCAGTACTTC.

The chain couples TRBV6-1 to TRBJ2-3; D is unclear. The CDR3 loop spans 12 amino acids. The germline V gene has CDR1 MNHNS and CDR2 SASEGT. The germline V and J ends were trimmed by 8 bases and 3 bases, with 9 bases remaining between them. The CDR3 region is CASPGQTDTQYF. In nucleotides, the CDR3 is TGTGCCAGCCCAGGCCAGACAGATACGCAGTATTTT.

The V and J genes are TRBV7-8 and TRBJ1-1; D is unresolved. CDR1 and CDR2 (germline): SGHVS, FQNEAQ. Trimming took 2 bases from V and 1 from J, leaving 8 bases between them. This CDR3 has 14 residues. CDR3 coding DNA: TGTGCCAGCAGCTTATCGAGACAGAACACTGAAGCTTTCTTT. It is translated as CASSLSRQNTEAFF.

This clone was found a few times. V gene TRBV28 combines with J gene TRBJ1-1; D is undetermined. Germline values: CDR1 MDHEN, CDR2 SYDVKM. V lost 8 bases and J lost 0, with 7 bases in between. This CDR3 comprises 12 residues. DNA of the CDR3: TGTGCCAGCTCCATCCTGAACACTGAAGCTTTCTTT. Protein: CASSILNTEAFF.

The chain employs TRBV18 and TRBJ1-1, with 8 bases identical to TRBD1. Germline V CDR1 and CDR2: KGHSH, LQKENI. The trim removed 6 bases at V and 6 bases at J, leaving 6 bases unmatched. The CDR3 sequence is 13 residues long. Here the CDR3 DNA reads TGTGCCAGCTCGTATCAGGGGGCCTCTGAAGCTTTCTTT. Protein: CASSYQGASEAFF.

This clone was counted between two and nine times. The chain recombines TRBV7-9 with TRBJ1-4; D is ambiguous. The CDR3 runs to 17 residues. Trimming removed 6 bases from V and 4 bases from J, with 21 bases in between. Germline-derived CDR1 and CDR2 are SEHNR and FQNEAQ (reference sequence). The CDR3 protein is CASSLIPGWKINEKLFF. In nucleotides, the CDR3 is TGTGCCAGCAGTCTTATCCCCGGATGGAAGATTAATGAAAAACTGTTTTTT. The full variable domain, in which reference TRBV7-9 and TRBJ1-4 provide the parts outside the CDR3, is DTGVSQNPRHKITKRGQNVTFRCDPISEHNRLYWYRQTLGQGPEFLTYFQNEAQLEKSRLLSDRFSAERPKGSFSTLEIQRTEQGDSAMYLCASSLIPGWKINEKLFFGSGTQLSVL.

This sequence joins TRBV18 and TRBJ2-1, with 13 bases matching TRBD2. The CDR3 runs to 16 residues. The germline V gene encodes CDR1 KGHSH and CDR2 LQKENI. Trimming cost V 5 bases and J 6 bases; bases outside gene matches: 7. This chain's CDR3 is CASSTRTSGRSNEQFF. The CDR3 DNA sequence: TGTGCCAGCTCAACCCGGACTAGCGGGAGAAGCAATGAGCAGTTCTTC.

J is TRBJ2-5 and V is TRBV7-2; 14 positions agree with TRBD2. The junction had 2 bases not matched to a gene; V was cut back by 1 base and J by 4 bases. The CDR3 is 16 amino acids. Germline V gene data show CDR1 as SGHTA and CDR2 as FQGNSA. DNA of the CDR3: TGTGCCAGCAGCTTAGGACTAGCGGGAGGGGGAGAGACCCAGTACTTC. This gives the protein CASSLGLAGGGETQYF.

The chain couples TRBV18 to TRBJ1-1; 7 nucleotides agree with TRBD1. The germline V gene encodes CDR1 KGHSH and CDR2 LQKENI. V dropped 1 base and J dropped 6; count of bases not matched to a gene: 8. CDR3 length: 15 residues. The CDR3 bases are TGTGCCAGCTCACCACGGGAGGGGGCTTCTGCTGAAGCTTTCTTT. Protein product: CASSPREGASAEAFF. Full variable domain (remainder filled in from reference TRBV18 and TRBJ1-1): NAGVMQNPRHLVRRRGQEARLRCSPMKGHSHVYWYRQLPEEGLKFMVYLQKENIIDESGMPKERFSAEFPKEGPSILRIQQVVRGDSAAYFCASSPREGASAEAFFGQGTRLTVV.

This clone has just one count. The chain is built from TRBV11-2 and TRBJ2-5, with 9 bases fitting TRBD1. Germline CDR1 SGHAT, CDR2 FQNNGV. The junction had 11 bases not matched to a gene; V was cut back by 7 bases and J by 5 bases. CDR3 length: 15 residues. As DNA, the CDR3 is TGTGCCAGCAACACCGGACAGGGGTGGGTCGAGACCCAGTACTTC. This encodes CASNTGQGWVETQYF.